Below, one T cell receptor beta chain is given with its context. Antigen specificity is unknown. This record comes from a study of shared clonotypes between healthy human individuals. Study results and limitations: In the sorted subsets, rarefaction showed sequencing was incomplete despite large depth.

The CDR3 has 16 amino acids. The V gene's germline CDR1 is SGHDN and CDR2 FVKESK. V was clipped by 2 bases and J by 4 bases; unmatched bases: 7. Authors' analysis steps: Junction-only sequences produced by ImmunoSEQ had no quality scores, so filtering differed. The table came from immunoSEQ multiplex PCR; TCRdb's copy has only in-frame clones and leaves some out. V, J and clone size derive from that table, while D and trimming were established from the DNA sequence. The data show hundreds of thousands of clones, about two thirds seen once. The investigators split CD4+ cells into a CD45RA+ naive subset and a CD45RA-negative memory subset.

The receptor comes from a woman younger than 45 in good health. The chain is built from TRBV14 and TRBJ2-3; 9 bases match TRBD2. The sample comprised memory CD4+ T cells sorted from blood. Subset here: CD45RA-negative fraction. The CDR3 DNA reads TGTGCCAGCAGCCAAATCGGCGGGAGGGCCGCAGATACGCAGTATTTT. Residues: CASSQIGGRAADTQYF.